The 6 T cell receptor beta chains below all came from one sample that was sequenced in a study of identical twins (dated by TCRdb to 2016 to 2017). Library preparation was by 5' RACE. The listed sequencing device is Illumina HiSeq 2000. The raw public reads went through TCRdb reprocessing: fastp at Q25, MiXCR clone calling, in-frame beta chains kept. One record per CDR3 amino acid sequence lists the most common genes and DNA. The sample profile shows roughly 200,000 distinct CDR3 sequences; 6.5% to 8.5% of them were found once. The leading ten clones occupy about 1.9% of the sample. The same data also contributed to another study, on yellow fever vaccine responses in identical twins.

Sequencing input: memory (CD45RO+) T cells sorted from blood. The intended sense of this specimen's cell subset or site label: CD45RO+ enriched T cells. These receptors were taken from a woman in her late teens or twenties in good health.

The chain recombines TRBV25-1 with TRBJ2-1, with D tentatively TRBD1 (5 bases). V lost 4 bases, J lost 7 bases, and 11 bases lay in between. Germline CDR1 is MGHDK and CDR2 is SYGVNS. CDR3 length equals 13 residues. For the CDR3, the DNA is TGTGCCAGCAGTGTCAGGGTGGGGAATGAGCAGTTCTTC. This encodes CASSVRVGNEQFF.

This clonotype came up a few times. This chain uses TRBV6-4 with TRBJ2-1, with 8 bases aligning to TRBD2. The V gene end was trimmed by 3 bases and the J gene end by 7 bases; junction bases not matched to a gene: 11. CDR1 is MRHNA and CDR2 is SNTAGT in the germline V gene. The CDR3 sequence is 16 residues long. CDR3 region: CASSETSGGGRNEQFF. CDR3 sequence (DNA): TGTGCCAGCAGTGAAACTAGCGGAGGGGGAAGGAATGAGCAGTTCTTC.

This clonotype was recorded many times. The chain is built from TRBV2 and TRBJ2-1, with 10 bases lining up with TRBD2. This CDR3 is built from 14 residues. From germline, CDR1 is SNHLY and CDR2 FYNNEI. With V trimmed by 7 bases and J by 3 bases, 3 bases remained unmatched. CDR3 residues: CASNIAGGYNEQFF. The CDR3 DNA reads as TGTGCCAGCAATATAGCGGGAGGCTACAATGAGCAGTTCTTC.

This sequence joins TRBV6-5 and TRBJ2-7; 9 bases agree with TRBD1. Per the germline V gene, CDR1 is MNHEY and CDR2 is SVGAGI. The CDR3 length is 15 residues. Germline trimming cut 3 bases from V and 3 bases from J; bases unmatched to any gene: 6. CDR3 DNA: TGTGCCAGCAGTTATACGGACAGGGGATTCTACGAGCAGTACTTC. It is translated as CASSYTDRGFYEQYF.

This clonotype was observed a few times. This chain uses TRBV11-2 with TRBJ2-3, with 9 bases matching TRBD1. V shed 1 base and J 3 bases; nucleotides not matched to a gene: 5. Per the germline V gene, CDR1 is SGHAT and CDR2 is FQNNGV. The CDR3 is made up of 16 amino acids. This CDR3 reads CASSLVTGGATDTQYF. CDR3 nucleotides: TGTGCCAGCAGCTTAGTAACAGGGGGCGCGACAGATACGCAGTATTTT.

This clonotype was recorded a few times. The chain couples TRBV3-1 to TRBJ2-1; D might be TRBD2 (6 bases). Trimming left V 3 bases short and J 9 bases short, with 18 bases between. CDR3 length: 15 amino acids. Germline V lookup: CDR1 LGHDT, CDR2 YNNKEL (reference sequence). CDR3 nucleotides: TGTGCCAGCAGCCACCGACTAGGGGATGGTGGTGAGCAGTTCTTC. The encoded protein is CASSHRLGDGGEQFF.